Given below is one T cell receptor (beta chain) in context. Its antigen is not known. Unique molecular identifiers featured in how the TCRbeta library was prepared. TCRdb analysed the PCR reads with MiXCR anew, one entry per CDR3 protein. The repertoire holds 200,000 to 300,000 distinct CDR3 sequences, with 25% as singletons. Trimming stripped 3 bases from V and 4 bases from J, with 15 bases between. In germline, CDR1 is SQVTM, CDR2 ANQGSEA. This CDR3 region has 14 residues. The data stem from a study of T-cell reconstitution after alpha-beta-depleted transplantation in children. General study findings and limits: Reports say that about two months after transplant, the alpha-beta T cells came out of several hundred graft clones that had expanded. Surviving recipient T cells and thymic progenitors accounted for the high day-60 TCRbeta diversity observed in some patients.

The clonotype originates from a girl aged 2-10 years with Fanconi anemia, due to receive a stem cell transplant. The source material was PBMCs, sampled before TCRalphabeta/CD19-depleted stem cell transplant. The chain employs TRBV29-1 and TRBJ2-5, with no clear D. The chain's CDR3 is CSVDLVGFVETQYF. Here the CDR3 DNA reads TGCAGCGTTGATCTGGTTGGGTTCGTAGAGACCCAGTACTTC.